Following are 25 T cell receptor beta chains from one sample sequenced in a study of T-cell reconstitution after alpha-beta-depleted transplantation in children. This sample's TCRbeta library carried unique molecular identifier barcodes. TCRdb recomputed calls from the PCR reads with MiXCR, one row per CDR3 protein. The data contain 900,000 or so distinct CDR3 sequences, around 17% of them singletons. The sample consisted of PBMCs, mostly from graft donor cells, taken 360 days after TCRalphabeta/CD19-depleted stem cell transplant. Source of these receptors: a male patient under 18 who had a stem cell transplant for acute lymphoblastic leukemia, so the T cells may come from the graft donor.

In this sample, this clonotype turned up many times. This chain links TRBV27 with TRBJ2-4; D assignment may be TRBD1 or TRBD2 (7 bases each). Trimming removed 11 bases at V and 0 bases at J, with 17 bases between. Looked up from germline, CDR1 is MNHEY and CDR2 is SMNVEV (reference sequence). The CDR3 covers 15 residues. As DNA, the CDR3 is TGTGCCTCAAAGGGAGGGGGCCTAGCCAAAAACATTCAGTACTTC. Translated, it gives CASKGGGLAKNIQYF.

In its sample, this clonotype was seen a few times. This chain connects TRBV5-1 to TRBJ2-3; 11 nucleotides agree with TRBD2. Unmatched junction bases numbered 4, after V lost 4 bases and J lost 0 bases. This CDR3 spans 16 amino acids. The germline CDR1 and CDR2 sequences are SGHRS and YFSETQ. For the CDR3, the DNA is TGCGCCAGCAGCACTATAGCGGGAGGGAGCACAGATACGCAGTATTTT. Protein: CASSTIAGGSTDTQYF.

The chain links TRBV12-3 or TRBV12-4 to TRBJ1-3; D is undetermined. V shed 6 bases and J shed 0 bases, with 12 bases lying between them. There are 15 residues in the CDR3. Here the CDR3 reads CASSGWAPSGNTIYF. The CDR3 DNA is TGTGCCAGCAGCGGGTGGGCCCCCTCTGGAAACACCATATATTTT.

The V gene is TRBV5-1, the J gene TRBJ2-6; D unclear. The germline V and J ends were trimmed by 0 bases and 4 bases, with 11 bases remaining between them. The CDR3 is made up of 16 amino acids. Germline assignment: CDR1 SGHRS and CDR2 YFSETQ. The chain's CDR3 is CASSLVSGPGANVLTF. In nucleotides, the CDR3 is TGCGCCAGCAGCTTGGTGTCGGGCCCAGGGGCCAACGTCCTGACTTTC.

The rearrangement joins TRBV7-9 to TRBJ2-7, with D tentatively TRBD2 (5 bases). Between the trimmed V and J ends, which lost 5 bases and 0 bases, there was a span of 17 bases. The CDR3 runs to 16 residues. Germline assignment: CDR1 SEHNR and CDR2 FQNEAQ (reference sequence). CDR3 in DNA: TGTGCCAGCAGCGCCCCGGGATACACTTTCTCCTACGAGCAGTACTTC. Residues: CASSAPGYTFSYEQYF.

J is TRBJ2-2 and V is TRBV28, with TRBD2 matching over 9 bases. The CDR3 has 13 amino acids. The J segment lost 4 bases and the V segment lost 7 bases, leaving 1 base of the junction unmatched. Germline CDR1 MDHEN, CDR2 SYDVKM. The CDR3 spells CASKAGGTGELFF. CDR3 nucleotide sequence: TGTGCCAGCAAAGCGGGAGGCACCGGGGAGCTGTTTTTT. The full variable domain, completed using reference TRBV28 and TRBJ2-2, is DVKVTQSSRYLVKRTGEKVFLECVQDMDHENMFWYRQDPGLGLRLIYFSYDVKMKEKGDIPEGYSVSREKKERFSLILESASTNQTSMYLCASKAGGTGELFFGEGSRLTVL.

Ten or more counts support this clonotype. This rearrangement joins TRBV7-9 to TRBJ2-1, with D unclear. The CDR3 totals 14 residues. CDR1 and CDR2 (germline): SEHNR, FQNEAQ (reference sequence). The ends were cut back, 2 bases at V and 0 bases at J, with 5 bases in the middle. Written as DNA, the CDR3 is TGTGCCAGCAGCTTATTTGTCTCCTACAATGAGCAGTTCTTC. This translates into CASSLFVSYNEQFF.

This clonotype has a count of ten or more. This sequence joins TRBV6-6 and TRBJ1-5; D gene ambiguous. Germline assignment: CDR1 MNHNY and CDR2 SVGAGI (reference sequence). The CDR3 is 12 residues long. Trimming removed 0 bases from V and 11 bases from J, with 8 bases in between. Here the CDR3 DNA reads TGTGCCAGCAGTTACTCGATCACGGCCCAGCATTTT. Translated: CASSYSITAQHF.

This clonotype was seen only a few times. The rearrangement links TRBV6-1 to TRBJ2-3; 12 bases agree with TRBD1. The junction had 4 bases not matched to a gene; V was cut back by 8 bases and J by 1 base. Germline CDR1 MNHNS, CDR2 SASEGT. The CDR3 has 15 amino acids. The CDR3 is CASPGTGGGTDTQYF. The CDR3 nucleotides are TGTGCCAGCCCCGGGACAGGGGGCGGCACAGATACGCAGTATTTT.

The sample holds a few counts of this clonotype. The V call is TRBV5-1, the J call TRBJ1-4; D is undetermined. The CDR3 contains 16 residues. The germline V gene has CDR1 SGHRS and CDR2 YFSETQ. Trimming removed 1 base at V and 5 bases at J, with 15 bases between. CDR3 residues: CASSLTVGPKNEKLFF. The CDR3 DNA follows: TGCGCCAGCAGCTTGACCGTCGGGCCGAAAAATGAAAAACTGTTTTTT.

In this sample, this clonotype turned up a few times. This chain connects TRBV4-1 to TRBJ2-7; D uncertain. CDR3 length: 13 residues. V was trimmed by 0 bases and J by 3 bases, leaving 6 bases between them. CDR1 is MGHRA, CDR2 YSYEKL, per germline. In DNA, the CDR3 is TGCGCCAGCAGCCAAGAGCCTAGCTACGAGCAGTACTTC. Encoded protein: CASSQEPSYEQYF.

This chain joins TRBV29-1 and TRBJ1-2; D is unresolved. The CDR3 is made up of 11 amino acids. CDR1 and CDR2 (germline): SQVTM, ANQGSEA. The germline V and J ends were trimmed by 8 bases and 4 bases, with 11 bases remaining between them. CDR3 DNA: TGCAGCCATCGGGGATCCTATGGCTACACCTTC. It encodes CSHRGSYGYTF.

The chain employs TRBV6-1 and TRBJ2-7, with 7 positions matching TRBD1. Germline CDR1 reads MNHNS; CDR2 reads SASEGT. The V gene end was trimmed by 7 bases and the J gene end by 2 bases; junction bases not matched to a gene: 8. This CDR3 contains 14 residues. In DNA form, the CDR3 reads TGTGCCAGCACCTGGGACAGAAACACCTACGAGCAGTACTTC. Translated, it gives CASTWDRNTYEQYF.

The chain is built from TRBV5-1 and TRBJ2-1; D possibly uses TRBD1 or TRBD2 (5 bases each). The CDR3 consists of 14 residues. The germline V gene has CDR1 SGHRS and CDR2 YFSETQ. V dropped 1 base and J dropped 5 bases, with 10 bases sitting between them. The CDR3 is CASSLFLGDNEQFF. CDR3 sequence (DNA): TGCGCCAGCAGCTTGTTTTTGGGGGACAATGAGCAGTTCTTC.

The table lists this clonotype with a few counts. The chain links TRBV15 to TRBJ1-6, with 7 bases lining up with TRBD1. This CDR3 is built from 15 residues. V lost 4 bases, J lost 7 bases, and 7 bases stayed unmatched. Germline V lookup: CDR1 LNHNV, CDR2 YYDKDF (reference sequence). The DNA for the CDR3 is TGTGCCACCAGCACCCGGACAGGATCGAATTCACCCCTCCACTTT. Protein: CATSTRTGSNSPLHF.

The rearrangement links TRBV24-1 to TRBJ2-5, with 9 bases identical to TRBD1. The germline gives CDR1 KGHDR, CDR2 SFDVKD. CDR3 length equals 14 residues. J gave up 5 bases and V 10 bases, and 10 bases lay outside the gene matches. The CDR3 reads CATGQGTAIETQYF. As DNA, the CDR3 is TGTGCCACGGGACAGGGTACTGCCATCGAGACCCAGTACTTC.

This clonotype was recorded at least ten times. The chain carries TRBV27 and TRBJ2-2, with unresolved D. Germline loops: CDR1 MNHEY, CDR2 SMNVEV (reference sequence). The V gene lost 5 bases and the J gene lost 6 bases, with 13 bases spanning the gap. The CDR3 has 14 residues. The CDR3 DNA reads TGTGCCAGCAGTCCTCGTCCTGCACCCGGGGAGCTGTTTTTT. It specifies CASSPRPAPGELFF.

The chain is built from TRBV20-1 and TRBJ2-7; the match to TRBD2 covers 9 bases. V dropped 2 bases and J dropped 13; count of bases not matched to a gene: 6. The CDR3 spans 11 residues. The germline CDR1 and CDR2 sequences are DFQATT and SNEGSKA (reference sequence). The CDR3 sequence is CSARHSGGHYF. The CDR3 DNA sequence: TGCAGTGCTAGACATAGCGGGGGCCATTACTTC.

The chain has TRBV9 and TRBJ2-1; D not resolved. This CDR3 has 16 residues. The germline V gene encodes CDR1 SGDLS and CDR2 YYNGEE. The V and J ends lost 2 bases and 0 bases respectively, with 12 bases between them. CDR3 loop: CASSVSMGLSYNEQFF. The CDR3 region has the DNA TGTGCCAGCAGCGTTAGTATGGGTCTCTCCTACAATGAGCAGTTCTTC.

The J gene is TRBJ2-3, the V gene TRBV11-2; D is unresolved. This CDR3 comprises 13 residues. Germline loops: CDR1 SGHAT, CDR2 FQNNGV. V was cut by 3 bases and J by 2 bases, with 6 bases left in between. Written as DNA, the CDR3 is TGTGCCAGCAGCTTCCAGACCACAGATACGCAGTATTTT. Protein product: CASSFQTTDTQYF.

The rearrangement links TRBV20-1 to TRBJ1-1, with D maybe TRBD1 (6 bases). This CDR3 is built from 14 residues. Germline CDR1 is DFQATT and CDR2 is SNEGSKA (reference sequence). The ends were cut back, 2 bases at V and 1 base at J, with 11 bases in the middle. The CDR3 region is CSARTLTGNTEAFF. CDR3 in DNA: TGCAGTGCTAGAACCCTGACAGGGAACACTGAAGCTTTCTTT.

This clonotype was observed a few times. V is TRBV4-2 and J is TRBJ2-7; 9 bases are a match to TRBD2. Germline V gene data show CDR1 as LGHNA and CDR2 as YNFKEQ. The CDR3 runs to 15 residues. The junction had 4 bases not matched to a gene; V was cut back by 2 bases and J by 2 bases. The chain's CDR3 is CASSQFLAGTYEQYF. The CDR3, as DNA: TGTGCCAGCAGCCAATTCCTAGCGGGGACCTACGAGCAGTACTTC.

Only a few counts were recorded for this clonotype. The J gene is TRBJ2-7, the V gene TRBV27; D gene ambiguous. In germline, CDR1 is MNHEY, CDR2 SMNVEV (reference sequence). Trimming cost V 2 bases and J 2 bases, with 10 bases left between them. CDR3 length: 14 amino acids. The CDR3 loop reads CASSLTVLAYEQYF. The CDR3 region has the DNA TGTGCCAGCAGTTTAACGGTTCTAGCCTACGAGCAGTACTTC.

The V call is TRBV7-3, the J call TRBJ2-2, with D uncertain. Trimming cost V 5 bases and J 4 bases, with 14 bases left between them. Germline lookup yields CDR1 SGHTA and CDR2 FQGTGA. CDR3 size: 15 residues. CDR3 protein: CASSPNPMSTGELFF. The DNA of the CDR3 is TGTGCCAGCAGCCCCAACCCTATGAGCACCGGGGAGCTGTTTTTT.

This clonotype was detected only once. The genes are TRBV11-1 and TRBJ2-3; TRBD2 matches 13 bases. This CDR3 has 18 residues. Trimming cost V 2 bases and J 4 bases; bases outside gene matches: 9. Germline V gene data show CDR1 as SGHAT and CDR2 as FQDESV (reference sequence). The CDR3 region is CASSLSGLAGVIADTQYF. DNA of the CDR3: TGTGCCAGCAGCTTATCCGGACTAGCGGGAGTTATTGCAGATACGCAGTATTTT.